A selection of T cell receptor beta chains follows, all from one sample in a study of Graves' ophthalmopathy and Graves' hyperthyroidism. In TCRdb, the multiplex PCR reads were re-called with MiXCR into one record per CDR3 protein. Of 300,000 or so distinct CDR3 sequences in the sample, about a sixth were seen once. Sequenced: peripheral blood. These receptor sequences come from an adult man with Graves' ophthalmopathy. Both conserved end residues are part of each CDR3. A D gene is named only where the DNA matches it firmly. Clone size is stated in some rows and not others, as once, few, many or a class when expanded.

clone_size d_call j_call v_call cdr3_aa cdr3_nt
many NA TRBJ1-5 TRBV6-2/TRBV6-3 CASSYSSPDQPQHF TGTGCCAGCAGTTACTCCTCCCCGGATCAGCCCCAGCATTTT
many TRBD2 TRBJ2-7 TRBV4-2 CTSSQRTSSSYEQYF TGTACCAGCAGCCAGAGGACTAGCAGTTCCTACGAGCAGTACTTC
NA NA TRBJ2-5 TRBV4-3 CASSQTRTRWRETQHF TGCGCCAGCAGCCAAACCCGGACTCGTTGGAGGGAGACCCAGCACTTC
few TRBD1 TRBJ1-2 TRBV7-2 CASSLQGAANYGYTF TGTGCCAGCAGCTTACAGGGGGCGGCTAACTATGGCTACACCTTC
many TRBD1 TRBJ1-2 TRBV6-5 CASSDSGQPHGYTF TGTGCCAGCAGTGACTCGGGACAGCCACATGGCTACACCTTC
many NA TRBJ1-5 TRBV2 CASSERRVNQPQHF TGTGCCAGCAGTGAACGGCGGGTCAATCAGCCCCAGCATTTT
many NA TRBJ1-2 TRBV19 CASSSMFRPQGRGYTF TGTGCCAGTAGCAGTATGTTTCGACCCCAGGGACGTGGCTACACCTTC
few TRBD1 TRBJ1-3 TRBV7-9 CASTLTGVGNTIYF TGTGCCAGCACCTTAACAGGGGTCGGAAACACCATATATTTT
many NA TRBJ1-2 TRBV27 CASSLRPEYGYTF TGTGCCAGCAGTTTACGGCCGGAGTATGGCTACACCTTC
many TRBD2 TRBJ2-5 TRBV20-1 CSARGTSGRNQETQYF TGCAGTGCTAGGGGCACTAGCGGGAGAAACCAAGAGACCCAGTACTTC
many NA TRBJ2-7 TRBV27 CASSFLGQIYEQYF TGTGCCAGCAGTTTCCTTGGGCAAATCTACGAGCAGTACTTC
many NA TRBJ1-1 TRBV20-1 CSARRAGANTEAFF TGCAGTGCTAGAAGGGCAGGGGCCAACACTGAAGCTTTCTTT
many TRBD2 TRBJ2-4 TRBV6-2/TRBV6-3 CATTLGGSIDIQYF TGTGCCACCACGCTCGGGGGGAGTATTGACATTCAGTACTTC
many NA TRBJ2-7 TRBV9 CASSRDGSVSYEQYF TGTGCCAGCAGTAGGGACGGCTCGGTCTCCTACGAGCAGTACTTC
NA NA TRBJ1-2 TRBV20-1 CSARSAGRAGYGYTF TGCAGTGCTAGGTCGGCGGGGCGAGCCGGGTATGGCTACACCTTC
many NA TRBJ1-1 TRBV28 CASSLILNTEAFF TGTGCCAGCAGTTTGATACTGAACACTGAAGCTTTCTTT